Each of the 32 T cell receptor beta chains below was sequenced from the same sample in a study of Graves' ophthalmopathy and Graves' hyperthyroidism. The authors amplified TCR beta CDR3 regions, and they did so from RNA transcripts for repertoire sequencing. Amplification began with first-round RT-PCR using HTBI primers, then second-round multiplex PCR was performed. One entry per CDR3 protein results from TCRdb running MiXCR on the multiplex PCR reads. This table holds about 620,000 distinct CDR3 sequences, 20% to 25% found once. The sequenced material came from peripheral blood. The receptors were sampled from a woman aged 18-29 years with stable Graves' hyperthyroidism. Some clones in this sample may be carry-over from other donors' samples.

This clonotype turned up a few times. This rearrangement joins TRBV20-1 to TRBJ1-5, with 7 bases identical to TRBD1. Losses at the gene ends were 5 bases for V and 6 bases for J; bases not matched to a gene: 7. The CDR3 totals 13 residues. Germline CDR1 and CDR2: DFQATT and SNEGSKA (reference sequence). The CDR3 loop is CSAQTGLGQPQHF. DNA of the CDR3: TGCAGTGCTCAGACAGGGCTGGGTCAGCCCCAGCATTTT.

The chain couples TRBV6-2 or TRBV6-3 to TRBJ2-7; D is possibly TRBD1 (5 bases). The CDR3 loop spans 16 amino acids. Germline values: CDR1 MNHEY, CDR2 SVGEGT. Trimming cost V 0 bases and J 2 bases, with 14 bases left between them. The CDR3 bases are TGTGCCAGCAGTTACTCAAACAGGTTACCAGCCTACGAGCAGTACTTC. Its protein product is CASSYSNRLPAYEQYF.

This clonotype was observed at least ten times. V gene TRBV6-1 combines with J gene TRBJ1-2; no clear D gene. This CDR3 has 12 amino acids. V lost 6 bases and J lost 4, with 9 bases in between. The germline CDR1 and CDR2 sequences are MNHNS and SASEGT. CDR3 coding DNA: TGTGCCAGCAGCGATCTCATCTATGGCTACACCTTC. Residues: CASSDLIYGYTF.

At least ten counts were recorded for this clonotype. The chain uses TRBV11-2 and TRBJ2-7, with D possibly being TRBD1 (5 bases). The CDR3 spans 14 residues. Germline CDR1 is SGHAT and CDR2 is FQNNGV. The ends were cut back, 5 bases at V and 3 bases at J, with 14 bases in the middle. Here the CDR3 DNA reads TGTGCCAGCAGCAGGGGTTCCAAGATCTACGAGCAGTACTTC. Its protein is CASSRGSKIYEQYF. Looking up the rest from reference TRBV11-2 and TRBJ2-7 gives the full variable domain: EAGVAQSPRYKIIEKRQSVAFWCNPISGHATLYWYQQILGQGPKLLIQFQNNGVVDDSQLPKDRFSAERLKGVDSTLKIQPAKLEDSAVYLCASSRGSKIYEQYFGPGTRLTVT.

This clonotype was counted at least ten times. The CDR3 DNA follows: TGTGCCAGCAGCCCAAATTTAGGGGTCCTCTACGAGCAGTACTTC. Translation gives CASSPNLGVLYEQYF. This chain links TRBV12-3 or TRBV12-4 with TRBJ2-7; D may be TRBD1 (5 bases). This CDR3 is built from 15 residues. Trimming took 6 bases from V and 3 from J, leaving 18 bases between them.

This clonotype showed up many times. The rearrangement links TRBV7-2 to TRBJ2-7, with D unclear. CDR1 is SGHTA and CDR2 is FQGNSA in the germline V gene. Deletions cut 0 bases from V and 3 bases from J, with 6 bases between. The CDR3 is made up of 13 amino acids. This CDR3 reads CASSLASNYEQYF. DNA for the CDR3: TGTGCCAGCAGCTTAGCCTCTAACTACGAGCAGTACTTC.

DNA for the CDR3: TGCAGCGCCCGAAACCAGGGACAACGCGAGCTGTTTTTT. This encodes CSARNQGQRELFF. The genes are TRBV29-1 and TRBJ2-2, with D maybe TRBD1 (6 bases). V lost 7 bases and J lost 11, with 20 bases in between. CDR1 and CDR2 (germline): SQVTM, ANQGSEA. CDR3 length: 13 residues.

This clonotype has a count of ten or more. The chain combines TRBV9 with TRBJ2-2; D might be TRBD1 (5 bases). Trimming took 3 bases from V and 2 from J, leaving 8 bases between them. This CDR3 region has 14 residues. Germline values: CDR1 SGDLS, CDR2 YYNGEE. The CDR3 nucleotides read TGTGCCAGCAGCGCCGACAGCAACACCGGGGAGCTGTTTTTT. Its translation: CASSADSNTGELFF.

This clonotype was counted ten times or more. This chain joins TRBV5-8 and TRBJ2-1, with D possibly being TRBD1 (6 bases). The germline gives CDR1 SGHTS, CDR2 YDEGEE. The CDR3 runs 12 residues. Trimming took 3 bases from V and 8 from J, leaving 9 bases between them. CDR3 sequence (DNA): TGTGCCAGCAGCTCCAGGGGAGATGAGCAGTTCTTC. This encodes CASSSRGDEQFF.

This clonotype was recorded at least ten times. The V and J genes are TRBV19 and TRBJ1-5, with unresolved D. V lost 7 bases to trimming and J lost 0 bases, with 10 bases between them. Germline CDR1 is LNHDA and CDR2 is SQIVND (reference sequence). The CDR3 sequence is 14 residues long. The CDR3 protein is CASTLWYSNQPQHF. CDR3 in DNA: TGTGCCAGTACTCTCTGGTATAGCAATCAGCCCCAGCATTTT.

V and J are TRBV30 and TRBJ1-1; no clear D. CDR3 length: 11 residues. Germline loops: CDR1 GTSNPN, CDR2 SVGIG (reference sequence). Trimming shortened V by 4 bases and J by 7 bases, and 10 bases separated the two germline ends. Here the CDR3 reads CAWNPGIEAFF. Here the CDR3 DNA reads TGTGCCTGGAATCCGGGAATTGAAGCTTTCTTT.

This clonotype appeared many times. V is TRBV12-3 or TRBV12-4 and J is TRBJ1-1; D ambiguous. The ends were cut back, 2 bases at V and 7 bases at J, with 8 bases in the middle. The CDR3 loop spans 12 amino acids. The CDR3 bases are TGTGCCAGCAGTTTAACCGGGGTTGAAGCTTTCTTT. Translating it yields CASSLTGVEAFF.

This clonotype was observed a few times. The rearrangement uses TRBV9 and TRBJ1-5; tentative D call: TRBD1 (5 bases). The CDR3 spans 14 residues. V gave up 2 bases and J gave up 5 bases, with 11 bases separating them. The V gene's germline CDR1 is SGDLS and CDR2 YYNGEE. CDR3 sequence reads: CASSVGTGDQPQHF. The CDR3, as DNA: TGTGCCAGCAGCGTTGGGACGGGAGATCAGCCCCAGCATTTT.

CDR3 nucleotides: TGTGCCAGCAGCTCTACCCACCGGGGGTACACTGAAGCTTTCTTT. Translation: CASSSTHRGYTEAFF. The chain links TRBV25-1 to TRBJ1-1; D perhaps matches TRBD1 (5 bases). The CDR3 totals 15 residues. V was cut by 6 bases and J by 3 bases, with 17 bases left in between. The germline V gene has CDR1 MGHDK and CDR2 SYGVNS. The complete variable domain, with remaining parts taken from reference TRBV25-1 and TRBJ1-1, reads EADIYQTPRYLVIGTGKKITLECSQTMGHDKMYWYQQDPGMELHLIHYSYGVNSTEKGDLSSESTVSRIRTEHFPLTLESARPSHTSQYLCASSSTHRGYTEAFFGQGTRLTVV.

This clonotype was detected many times. J is TRBJ1-1 and V is TRBV5-1, with 7 bases that match TRBD1. With 4 bases clipped from V and 0 bases from J, the junction kept 12 bases outside the gene matches. Germline values: CDR1 SGHRS, CDR2 YFSETQ. The CDR3 has 17 amino acids. CDR3 in DNA: TGCGCCAGCAGCCGGGGGGACAGACCGAGATTGAACACTGAAGCTTTCTTT. Amino acids: CASSRGDRPRLNTEAFF.

This clonotype has only a few counts. The V gene is TRBV7-9, the J gene TRBJ1-3; possible D gene TRBD1, 5 bases. The CDR3 is 16 residues long. CDR1 is SEHNR and CDR2 is FQNEAQ in the germline V gene (reference sequence). V was clipped by 0 bases and J by 1 base, with 10 bases between them. CDR3 in amino acids: CASSLARGLSGNTIYF. Written as DNA, the CDR3 is TGTGCCAGCAGCTTAGCCCGGGGCCTATCTGGAAACACCATATATTTT.

The sample holds many counts of this clonotype. The chain combines TRBV7-3 with TRBJ1-6; D unresolved. Germline loops: CDR1 SGHTA, CDR2 FQGTGA. CDR3 length equals 12 residues. Trimming stripped 4 bases from V and 10 bases from J, with 8 bases between. This chain's CDR3 is CASSSLGSPLHF. The CDR3 coding sequence is TGTGCCAGCAGCTCCCTAGGGTCACCCCTCCACTTT.

This clonotype was found many times. The rearrangement links TRBV11-2 to TRBJ2-5, with D uncertain. V was pared by 2 bases and J by 2 bases, with 9 bases between. CDR3 length: 14 amino acids. The germline gives CDR1 SGHAT, CDR2 FQNNGV. The CDR3 DNA follows: TGTGCCAGCAGCTTATTCGGCGTTCAAGAGACCCAGTACTTC. Protein product: CASSLFGVQETQYF.

This clonotype was seen at least ten times. The chain is built from TRBV30 and TRBJ1-2; D gene uncertain. Between the trimmed V and J ends, which lost 0 bases and 5 bases, there was a span of 13 bases. This CDR3 contains 14 residues. Germline V gene sequence: CDR1 GTSNPN, CDR2 SVGIG (reference sequence). DNA of the CDR3: TGTGCCTGGAGTGTACCCCCAGTATCATATGGCTACACCTTC. This translates into CAWSVPPVSYGYTF.

For this clonotype: One base away lies a much larger clone, so this may be a sequencing read error. The CDR3: CVSTWAGEQYF. CDR3 sequence (DNA): TGTGTCAGCACCTGGGCTGGAGAGCAGTACTTC. V usage is TRBV2 and J usage is TRBJ2-7; D gene unclear. The CDR3 contains 11 residues. CDR1 and CDR2 from the germline V gene are SNHLY and FYNNEI.

The V and J genes are TRBV3-1 and TRBJ2-7; 7 bases agree with TRBD2. The V segment lost 4 bases and the J segment 1 base; nucleotides outside the gene matches: 4. The CDR3 has 14 amino acids. Per germline, CDR1 LGHDT and CDR2 YNNKEL (reference sequence). The DNA of the CDR3 is TGTGCCAGCAGCCGGGGAGGGGTATCCTACGAGCAGTACTTC. Its translation: CASSRGGVSYEQYF.

This clonotype showed up many times. The chain uses TRBV2 and TRBJ2-5; 10 bases are a match to TRBD2. CDR3 size: 16 residues. Per the germline V gene, CDR1 is SNHLY and CDR2 is FYNNEI. Trimming removed 4 bases from V and 4 bases from J; junction bases left unmatched: 9. The CDR3 DNA is TGTGCCAGCAGTGGTGGTAGCGGGGGGCCAGGAGAGACCCAGTACTTC. Residues: CASSGGSGGPGETQYF. Drawing the rest from reference TRBV2 and TRBJ2-5, the complete variable domain is EPEVTQTPSHQVTQMGQEVILRCVPISNHLYFYWYRQILGQKVEFLVSFYNNEISEKSEIFDDQFSVERPDGSNFTLKIRSTKLEDSAMYFCASSGGSGGPGETQYFGPGTRLLVL.

This clonotype was detected ten times or more. The chain couples TRBV28 to TRBJ2-7, with no clear D. CDR1 MDHEN and CDR2 SYDVKM come from the germline V gene. Trimming left V 6 bases short and J 1 base short, with 16 bases between. This CDR3 region has 15 residues. In DNA form, the CDR3 reads TGTGCCAGCAGACCAGATTCTACCGGGTCCTACGAGCAGTACTTC. Its protein is CASRPDSTGSYEQYF.

In this sample, this clonotype turned up many times. The genes are TRBV6-2 or TRBV6-3 and TRBJ2-7; 8 bases map to TRBD1. Germline lookup yields CDR1 MNHEY and CDR2 SVGEGT. This CDR3 spans 14 amino acids. The V gene end was trimmed by 4 bases and the J gene end by 5 bases; junction bases not matched to a gene: 7. CDR3 loop: CASSSDRGRHEQYF. The CDR3 nucleotides read TGTGCCAGCAGTTCAGACAGGGGACGCCACGAGCAGTACTTC.

The genes are TRBV6-5 and TRBJ2-7, with D hard to call. Deletions cut 3 bases from V and 5 bases from J, with 8 bases between. The CDR3 totals 12 residues. CDR1 and CDR2 from the germline V gene are MNHEY and SVGAGI. For the CDR3, the DNA is TGTGCCAGCAGTTATAAGGACCACGAGCAGTACTTC. This encodes CASSYKDHEQYF.

The chain has TRBV4-1 and TRBJ2-7; 8 bases align to TRBD1. V lost 1 base and J lost 5; bases outside the gene matches: 4. The CDR3 runs to 14 residues. Germline V CDR1 and CDR2: MGHRA, YSYEKL. This CDR3 reads CASSQGQGRNEQYF. The CDR3 DNA reads as TGCGCCAGCAGCCAAGGACAGGGGAGAAACGAGCAGTACTTC.

This clonotype was counted many times. The rearrangement uses TRBV5-1 and TRBJ1-1, with 7 nucleotides matching TRBD1. V shed 3 bases, J shed 6 bases, and the junction held 5 bases outside the gene matches. Germline assignment: CDR1 SGHRS and CDR2 YFSETQ. This CDR3 has 13 amino acids. CDR3 sequence (DNA): TGCGCCAGCAGCTCGGGACAGCAACCTGAAGCTTTCTTT. Amino acids: CASSSGQQPEAFF.

Ten or more counts support this clonotype. The chain is built from TRBV5-1 and TRBJ1-6; D remains ambiguous. Trimming pared 3 bases from V and 4 bases from J, leaving 17 bases between. Germline V gene sequence: CDR1 SGHRS, CDR2 YFSETQ. The CDR3 runs 17 residues. The CDR3 region is CASSWNPRVLYNSPLHF. DNA for the CDR3: TGCGCCAGCAGCTGGAATCCCCGGGTCCTATATAATTCACCCCTCCACTTT. The full variable domain, rest sourced from reference TRBV5-1 and TRBJ1-6, is KAGVTQTPRYLIKTRGQQVTLSCSPISGHRSVSWYQQTPGQGLQFLFEYFSETQRNKGNFPGRFSGRQFSNSRSEMNVSTLELGDSALYLCASSWNPRVLYNSPLHFGNGTRLTVT.

This clonotype was counted only a few times. Here the CDR3 DNA reads TGTGCCAGCAGCACGAGAGGGGAATCGGGCACTGAAGCTTTCTTT. It encodes CASSTRGESGTEAFF. The gene calls are TRBV5-5 and TRBJ1-1, with a possible D match to TRBD1 (5 bases). Germline loops: CDR1 SGHKS, CDR2 YYEKEE (reference sequence). This CDR3 region has 15 residues. The germline V and J ends were trimmed by 4 bases and 4 bases, with 17 bases remaining between them.

This clonotype was counted many times. CDR3 bases: TGCGCCAGCAGCCAAGTGGGGGTCGGTGACAGGGGACAGCCCCAGCATTTT. This sequence encodes CASSQVGVGDRGQPQHF. The gene calls are TRBV4-1 and TRBJ1-5, with 8 bases fitting TRBD1. Germline trimming cut 1 base from V and 7 bases from J; bases unmatched to any gene: 12. This CDR3 has 17 amino acids. CDR1 is MGHRA, CDR2 YSYEKL, per germline.

This clonotype was recorded once. The chain couples TRBV6-1 to TRBJ1-1, with D possibly TRBD1 on 5 matching bases. Per germline, CDR1 MNHNS and CDR2 SASEGT. The CDR3 totals 14 residues. Trimming shortened V by 6 bases and J by 1 base, and 12 bases separated the two germline ends. CDR3 sequence: CASSQMGGNTEAFF. The CDR3 DNA reads as TGTGCCAGCAGCCAAATGGGGGGGAACACTGAAGCTTTCTTT.

This clonotype occurred a few times. The gene calls are TRBV12-3 or TRBV12-4 and TRBJ1-1; D may be TRBD1 (6 bases). Trimming removed 6 bases from V and 4 bases from J, with 18 bases in between. The CDR3 sequence is 15 residues long. The CDR3 region has the DNA TGTGCCAGCAGGTCCCGGTTGGGGGCGACCACTGAAGCTTTCTTT. Translating it yields CASRSRLGATTEAFF.